Shown below are 18 T cell receptor beta chains from a single sample sequenced in a study of radiation and T cells in renal cell carcinoma (dated by TCRdb to the early 2020s). Receptor amplification or capture employed the immunoSEQ multiplex PCR assay. Sourced from immuneACCESS, this table was stored by TCRdb with only in-frame sequences that have V and J called. A share of the clones is absent; for the studies checked, an unresolved V gene accounts for under half, and the remainder has no known explanation. The sample table contains 150,000 to 160,000 clones; only one count was recorded for about 91% of them. The ten largest clones represent about an eighth of the sample. The time point label of this sample denotes: blood 2 weeks post-SBRT. Explained via the paper, the treatment or condition label denotes: 15 Gy SBRT to primary tumor, nephrectomy 4 weeks later. The material was blood, obtained from a patient whose treatment included radiotherapy and nephrectomy. The receptors here all came from a woman aged 45-60 years with renal cell carcinoma.

The chain combines TRBV6-1 with TRBJ1-2, with D tentatively TRBD1 (5 bases). Germline values: CDR1 MNHNS, CDR2 SASEGT. The CDR3 loop spans 14 amino acids. Trimming shortened V by 0 bases and J by 8 bases, and 13 bases separated the two germline ends. The CDR3 spells CASSEALLTAGYTF. The CDR3 DNA sequence: TGTGCCAGCAGTGAAGCGCTTCTGACAGCAGGCTACACCTTC.

This clone was detected only a few times. The chain combines TRBV19 with TRBJ1-2, with a tentative D call TRBD1 (6 bases). Trimming took 4 bases from V and 5 from J, leaving 11 bases between them. The CDR3 consists of 13 residues. Germline V lookup: CDR1 LNHDA, CDR2 SQIVND (reference sequence). The CDR3 sequence is CASSTTGQYGYTF. The CDR3 DNA sequence: TGTGCCAGTAGTACCACAGGACAGTATGGCTACACCTTC.

This clone was found once. The V and J genes are TRBV9 and TRBJ1-2, with 9 positions matching TRBD1. CDR1 and CDR2 (germline): SGDLS, YYNGEE. The CDR3 loop spans 17 amino acids. Trimming at V came to 3 bases and at J to 4 bases, leaving 13 bases not matched to a gene. The CDR3 here is CASSAARPGQGFYGYTF. The CDR3, as DNA: TGTGCCAGCAGCGCCGCTCGACCGGGACAGGGCTTCTATGGCTACACCTTC.

CDR3 nucleotide sequence: TGCAGTGCTACCCAGCCCGAGACCCAGTACTTC. Its translation: CSATQPETQYF. V gene TRBV20-1 combines with J gene TRBJ2-5; D is ambiguous. The V and J ends lost 4 bases and 5 bases respectively, with 8 bases between them. Per germline, CDR1 DFQATT and CDR2 SNEGSKA (reference sequence). This CDR3 spans 11 amino acids.

This sequence joins TRBV6-6 and TRBJ1-6, with TRBD1 identical over 9 bases. The V gene end was trimmed by 6 bases and the J gene end by 7 bases; junction bases not matched to a gene: 7. There are 15 residues in the CDR3. Germline V CDR1 and CDR2: MNHNY, SVGAGI (reference sequence). CDR3 sequence: CASSSGTGRNSPLHF. CDR3 coding DNA: TGTGCCAGCAGCTCCGGGACAGGGAGAAATTCACCCCTCCACTTT.

V and J are TRBV19 and TRBJ1-2, with TRBD1 as a possible D gene (6 bases). Germline-derived CDR1 and CDR2 are LNHDA and SQIVND (reference sequence). The CDR3 consists of 15 residues. V lost 7 bases and J lost 1, with 16 bases in between. CDR3 region: CASKMDSVNNYGYTF. The CDR3 region has the DNA TGTGCCAGTAAAATGGACAGTGTTAATAACTATGGCTACACCTTC.

This chain uses TRBV14 with TRBJ1-1; D is possibly TRBD1 (6 bases). Germline CDR1 reads SGHDN; CDR2 reads FVKESK. The V gene lost 0 bases and the J gene lost 8 bases, with 19 bases spanning the gap. The CDR3 covers 16 residues. The CDR3 DNA follows: TGTGCCAGCAGCCAAGAAACAGGGCGTCCGTTTTTAGAAGCTTTCTTT. It specifies CASSQETGRPFLEAFF.

The V call is TRBV7-9, the J call TRBJ1-3; TRBD1 aligns across 10 bases. CDR1 is SEHNR, CDR2 FQNEAQ, per germline (reference sequence). CDR3 size: 16 residues. V was pared by 5 bases and J by 1 base, with 5 bases of the junction left unmatched. CDR3 in DNA: TGTGCCAGCAGCCCTGACAGGGGGCCTTCTGGAAACACCATATATTTT. Its protein is CASSPDRGPSGNTIYF.

The gene calls are TRBV7-2 and TRBJ1-3; no clear D gene. The CDR3 loop spans 16 amino acids. V lost 0 bases, J lost 0 bases, and 9 bases lay in between. Per the germline V gene, CDR1 is SGHTA and CDR2 is FQGNSA. The CDR3 is CASSLALGFSGNTIYF. In DNA form, the CDR3 reads TGTGCCAGCAGCTTAGCGCTCGGGTTCTCTGGAAACACCATATATTTT. Drawing the rest from reference TRBV7-2 and TRBJ1-3, the complete variable domain is GAGVSQSPSNKVTEKGKDVELRCDPISGHTALYWYRQSLGQGLEFLIYFQGNSAPDKSGLPSDRFSAERTGGSVSTLTIQRTQQEDSAVYLCASSLALGFSGNTIYFGEGSWLTVV.

The chain employs TRBV7-3 and TRBJ2-2; 7 bases are a match to TRBD1. CDR3 length: 16 amino acids. V lost 4 bases, J lost 0 bases, and 5 bases stayed unmatched. From germline, CDR1 is SGHTA and CDR2 FQGTGA. CDR3 DNA: TGTGCCAGCAGCTCCGGGACAGTCGCGAACACCGGGGAGCTGTTTTTT. Translated, it gives CASSSGTVANTGELFF.

The rearrangement links TRBV5-1 to TRBJ2-2, with D perhaps being TRBD1 or TRBD2 (5 bases each). Looked up from germline, CDR1 is SGHRS and CDR2 is YFSETQ. There are 20 residues in the CDR3. With 5 bases removed from V and 10 bases from J, the gap between germline ends came to 36 bases. The CDR3 loop reads CASRPLGEFRDGRTALELFF. The CDR3, as DNA: TGCGCCAGCAGACCATTGGGGGAATTTAGAGACGGCCGGACGGCCCTGGAGCTGTTTTTT.

This clone was observed once. CDR3 loop: CASSYGLGKQETQYF. The CDR3 nucleotides read TGCGCCAGCAGTTACGGACTAGGGAAACAAGAGACCCAGTACTTC. The chain uses TRBV4-3 and TRBJ2-5, with 7 bases aligning to TRBD2. Germline V gene data show CDR1 as LGHNA and CDR2 as YSLEER. V was clipped by 6 bases and J by 2 bases; unmatched bases: 9. This CDR3 is built from 15 residues.

The gene calls are TRBV7-3 and TRBJ2-3, with TRBD2 matching 9 bases. V was pared by 1 base and J by 4 bases, with 3 bases of the junction left unmatched. This CDR3 spans 15 amino acids. Germline V gene lookup returns CDR1 SGHTA and CDR2 FQGTGA. The CDR3 nucleotides read TGTGCCAGCAGCTTAAGCGGGGGGGTGGCAGATACGCAGTATTTT. It codes for CASSLSGGVADTQYF.

The count of this clone is one. The chain recombines TRBV11-2 with TRBJ1-4; D ambiguous. Trimming took off 0 bases at V and 14 bases at J, with 10 bases between the two ends. The length of the CDR3 is 12 residues. The germline gives CDR1 SGHAT, CDR2 FQNNGV. Here the CDR3 DNA reads TGTGCCAGCAGCTTAGACAGAGGACGGCTGTTTTTT. Protein: CASSLDRGRLFF.

The rearrangement links TRBV9 to TRBJ2-6; D unresolved. The V end was cut by 4 bases, the J end by 0 bases, with 11 bases between. This CDR3 comprises 16 residues. Germline V gives CDR1 SGDLS, CDR2 YYNGEE. The CDR3 nucleotides read TGTGCCAGCAGCCTCAATATACTCTCTGGGGCCAACGTCCTGACTTTC. It specifies CASSLNILSGANVLTF.

The chain couples TRBV9 to TRBJ2-7; 7 bases are a match to TRBD1. Germline-derived CDR1 and CDR2 are SGDLS and YYNGEE. The ends lost 4 bases at V and 2 bases at J; junction bases unmatched: 9. CDR3 length: 15 residues. CDR3 sequence: CASSKRQGVPYEQYF. The CDR3 region has the DNA TGTGCCAGCAGCAAACGACAGGGTGTCCCCTACGAGCAGTACTTC.

The V and J genes are TRBV9 and TRBJ1-1; 10 bases are a match to TRBD1. The J segment lost 0 bases and the V segment lost 3 bases, leaving 5 bases of the junction unmatched. The CDR3 length is 16 residues. CDR1 is SGDLS, CDR2 YYNGEE, per germline. Here the CDR3 reads CASSERQGAMNTEAFF. The DNA for the CDR3 is TGTGCCAGCAGCGAAAGACAGGGGGCAATGAACACTGAAGCTTTCTTT.

This rearrangement joins TRBV30 to TRBJ2-3; TRBD2 matches at 7 bases. This CDR3 has 13 residues. The V segment lost 3 bases and the J segment 7 bases; nucleotides outside the gene matches: 7. Germline CDR1 reads GTSNPN; CDR2 reads SVGIG (reference sequence). CDR3 sequence reads: CAWRGGGSHTQYF. Written as DNA, the CDR3 is TGTGCCTGGAGGGGCGGGGGTTCCCATACGCAGTATTTT. The whole variable domain, filled in from reference TRBV30 and TRBJ2-3, reads SQTIHQWPATLVQPVGSPLSLECTVEGTSNPNLYWYRQAAGRGLQLLFYSVGIGQISSEVPQNLSASRPQDRQFILSSKKLLLSDSGFYLCAWRGGGSHTQYFGPGTRLTVL.